This entry lists 25 T cell receptor beta chains sequenced from one sample in a study of radiotherapy plus CTLA-4 blockade in lung cancer. Profiled with immunoSEQ multiplex PCR; TCRdb holds only in-frame clones, not every one. The sample yields 50,000 or so clones, roughly three quarters seen once. The sequencing used peripheral blood, collected from a patient treated with radiotherapy plus ipilimumab. Source of these receptors: a human donor with non-small cell lung cancer who had stable disease on radiotherapy plus ipilimumab.

This clone was detected only once. V and J are TRBV9 and TRBJ1-6; 8 bases map to TRBD1. This CDR3 contains 14 residues. V gave up 0 bases and J gave up 11 bases; unmatched junction bases: 4. Germline V CDR1 and CDR2: SGDLS, YYNGEE. CDR3 coding DNA: TGTGCCAGCAGCGTAGATCACAGGGGGGCACCCCTCCACTTT. Translation: CASSVDHRGAPLHF.

The chain employs TRBV11-2 and TRBJ2-2; D is undetermined. Germline V lookup: CDR1 SGHAT, CDR2 FQNNGV. With 1 base removed from V and 5 bases from J, the gap between germline ends came to 8 bases. The CDR3 is made up of 14 amino acids. The CDR3 DNA reads TGTGCCAGCAGCTTAGGCCCCTCAACCGGGGAGCTGTTTTTT. Amino acids: CASSLGPSTGELFF.

The chain has TRBV2 and TRBJ1-1; D is unresolved. Trimming left V 4 bases short and J 2 bases short, with 5 bases between. The germline V gene has CDR1 SNHLY and CDR2 FYNNEI. This CDR3 spans 12 amino acids. The CDR3 bases are TGTGCCAGCAGTGTAACAAACACTGAAGCTTTCTTT. It is translated as CASSVTNTEAFF.

The V gene is TRBV19, the J gene TRBJ2-4; 10 bases are a match to TRBD2. Looked up from germline, CDR1 is LNHDA and CDR2 is SQIVND (reference sequence). Trimming removed 4 bases from V and 7 bases from J; junction bases left unmatched: 10. CDR3 length equals 16 residues. In DNA form, the CDR3 reads TGTGCCAGTAGTACCCCGACTAGCGGGCAAAGGAACATTCAGTACTTC. Translation: CASSTPTSGQRNIQYF.

This chain connects TRBV28 to TRBJ1-1, with 7 positions matching TRBD1. This CDR3 comprises 14 residues. Germline V CDR1 and CDR2: MDHEN, SYDVKM. V gave up 6 bases and J gave up 11 bases; unmatched junction bases: 15. CDR3 sequence (DNA): TGTGCCAGCAGCGGGGGACAGTTGATTCAGGTGGCTTTCTTT. This sequence encodes CASSGGQLIQVAFF. The full variable domain, rest sourced from reference TRBV28 and TRBJ1-1, is DVKVTQSSRYLVKRTGEKVFLECVQDMDHENMFWYRQDPGLGLRLIYFSYDVKMKEKGDIPEGYSVSREKKERFSLILESASTNQTSMYLCASSGGQLIQVAFFGQGTRLTVV.

The chain is built from TRBV7-9 and TRBJ1-2; 9 bases match TRBD1. The germline CDR1 and CDR2 sequences are SEHNR and FQNEAQ (reference sequence). The CDR3 contains 16 residues. J was trimmed by 0 bases and V by 6 bases; bases with no gene match: 8. CDR3 DNA sequence: TGTGCCAGCAGGGTTAGAGGGACAGGGCCTAACTATGGCTACACCTTC. It is translated as CASRVRGTGPNYGYTF.

The chain uses TRBV5-1 and TRBJ1-1; possibly TRBD1 for D (6 bases). The CDR3 extends over 14 amino acids. The V end was cut by 0 bases, the J end by 4 bases, with 10 bases between. Per germline, CDR1 SGHRS and CDR2 YFSETQ. The CDR3 loop reads CASSLGGGLTEAFF. The CDR3 DNA sequence: TGCGCCAGCAGCTTGGGAGGGGGGCTCACTGAAGCTTTCTTT.

This chain connects TRBV29-1 to TRBJ1-2; 9 bases map to TRBD1. The CDR3 is 13 residues long. Germline trimming cut 8 bases from V and 2 bases from J; bases unmatched to any gene: 6. Germline CDR1 is SQVTM and CDR2 is ANQGSEA. The CDR3 nucleotides read TGCAGCCTCCGGGACAGGGACAACTATGGCTACACCTTC. Translating gives CSLRDRDNYGYTF.

Only a few counts were recorded for this clone. This chain connects TRBV5-4 to TRBJ1-2; no reliable D call. Germline V gives CDR1 SGHNT, CDR2 YYREEE (reference sequence). V lost 3 bases and J lost 7, with 7 bases in between. The CDR3 spans 11 residues. CDR3 sequence: CASSSYIGYTF. The CDR3 nucleotides read TGTGCCAGCAGCTCATACATTGGCTACACCTTC. The variable domain in full, with the rest retrieved from reference TRBV5-4 and TRBJ1-2, is ETGVTQSPTHLIKTRGQQVTLRCSSQSGHNTVSWYQQALGQGPQFIFQYYREEENGRGNFPPRFSGLQFPNYSSELNVNALELDDSALYLCASSSYIGYTFGSGTRLTVV.

The chain recombines TRBV25-1 with TRBJ1-2; D call uncertain. V lost 2 bases and J 4 bases, leaving 11 bases between the germline ends. Germline V gene lookup returns CDR1 MGHDK and CDR2 SYGVNS. This CDR3 contains 14 residues. The CDR3 spells CASSEEPTGYGYTF. In DNA, the CDR3 is TGTGCCAGCAGTGAAGAACCTACCGGCTATGGCTACACCTTC.

This rearrangement joins TRBV27 to TRBJ1-1; 8 positions match TRBD1. The V segment lost 6 bases and the J segment 6 bases; nucleotides outside the gene matches: 12. CDR1 is MNHEY, CDR2 SMNVEV, per germline (reference sequence). The CDR3 is made up of 15 amino acids. CDR3 sequence: CASSLIQGAFAEAFF. Written as DNA, the CDR3 is TGTGCCAGCAGCCTTATCCAGGGGGCTTTCGCTGAAGCTTTCTTT.

V gene TRBV2 combines with J gene TRBJ1-2; 7 bases line up with TRBD1. CDR1 is SNHLY, CDR2 FYNNEI, per germline. Trimming removed 5 bases from V and 6 bases from J; junction bases left unmatched: 15. The CDR3 runs to 16 residues. The CDR3 DNA reads as TGTGCCAGCAGTCGAGGCGGGGGAGACAGGGTCCATGGCTACACCTTC. Encoded protein: CASSRGGGDRVHGYTF.

The rearrangement joins TRBV5-1 to TRBJ1-2; TRBD1 is a possible D gene (6 bases). Germline V gives CDR1 SGHRS, CDR2 YFSETQ. There are 15 residues in the CDR3. With 3 bases removed from V and 4 bases from J, the gap between germline ends came to 16 bases. CDR3 DNA: TGCGCCAGCAGCTCAGAACAGGGAAGACTCTATGGCTACACCTTC. Translating gives CASSSEQGRLYGYTF.

The chain links TRBV7-2 to TRBJ2-7; perhaps TRBD2 as D (6 bases). The CDR3 has 14 amino acids. CDR1 is SGHTA and CDR2 is FQGNSA in the germline V gene. V lost 3 bases and J lost 3, with 12 bases in between. CDR3 loop: CASSLGWGVYEQYF. In DNA, the CDR3 is TGTGCCAGCAGCTTGGGCTGGGGGGTCTACGAGCAGTACTTC.

This clone was detected only a few times. The rearrangement uses TRBV6-1 and TRBJ1-6; 10 positions agree with TRBD1. This CDR3 region has 15 residues. Unmatched junction bases numbered 8, after V lost 6 bases and J lost 9 bases. Germline CDR1 is MNHNS and CDR2 is SASEGT. DNA of the CDR3: TGTGCCAGCAGCCCAGAGGGGACAGGGGCTTCACCCCTCCACTTT. The encoded protein is CASSPEGTGASPLHF.

J is TRBJ1-5 and V is TRBV2; 8 bases align to TRBD1. Germline CDR1 SNHLY, CDR2 FYNNEI. The CDR3 is made up of 15 amino acids. J was trimmed by 4 bases and V by 5 bases; bases with no gene match: 7. CDR3 bases: TGTGCCAGCAGTCCCGGACAGGGTTATAATCAGCCCCAGCATTTT. It encodes CASSPGQGYNQPQHF.

The chain has TRBV28 and TRBJ1-3, with 9 nucleotides matching TRBD1. Per the germline V gene, CDR1 is MDHEN and CDR2 is SYDVKM. The junction had 7 bases not matched to a gene; V was cut back by 4 bases and J by 6 bases. The CDR3 is 15 amino acids. The CDR3 sequence is CASSSSGQGVNTIYF. CDR3 bases: TGTGCCAGCAGTTCCTCGGGACAGGGTGTAAACACCATATATTTT.

This clone was counted only a few times. The V gene is TRBV28, the J gene TRBJ2-5; 7 nucleotides align to TRBD1. The trim removed 6 bases at V and 3 bases at J, leaving 7 bases unmatched. Per germline, CDR1 MDHEN and CDR2 SYDVKM. CDR3 length equals 14 residues. The CDR3 loop reads CASSLLGQEETQYF. The DNA for the CDR3 is TGTGCCAGCAGCCTACTCGGACAGGAAGAGACCCAGTACTTC.

The gene calls are TRBV25-1 and TRBJ1-2, with D possibly TRBD1 on 5 matching bases. CDR1 and CDR2 (germline): MGHDK, SYGVNS. This CDR3 region has 16 residues. Trimming pared 3 bases from V and 0 bases from J, leaving 14 bases between. The CDR3 DNA follows: TGTGCCAGCAGTGATTGGGGACGGCCCTCTAACTATGGCTACACCTTC. This gives the protein CASSDWGRPSNYGYTF.

The chain employs TRBV2 and TRBJ2-2; D not resolved. Germline V gene sequence: CDR1 SNHLY, CDR2 FYNNEI. Trimming took off 4 bases at V and 4 bases at J, with 7 bases between the two ends. The CDR3 runs 13 residues. The CDR3 nucleotides read TGTGCCAGCAGTGGGGATTTCACCGGGGAGCTGTTTTTT. Protein: CASSGDFTGELFF.

There are a few counts of this clone. V usage is TRBV27 and J usage is TRBJ1-6; TRBD1 matches 7 bases. This CDR3 has 14 residues. V shed 5 bases and J 6 bases; nucleotides not matched to a gene: 4. CDR1 and CDR2 from the germline V gene are MNHEY and SMNVEV (reference sequence). The CDR3 loop is CASSRQGPNSPLHF. The CDR3 nucleotides are TGTGCCAGCAGTAGACAGGGCCCTAATTCACCCCTCCACTTT.

The chain carries TRBV28 and TRBJ1-4; D possibly corresponds to TRBD1 (5 bases). The CDR3 is 14 amino acids. V lost 6 bases and J 6 bases, leaving 14 bases between the germline ends. Germline V gene sequence: CDR1 MDHEN, CDR2 SYDVKM. CDR3 sequence (DNA): TGTGCCAGCAGCTCGCCGACAGCCGATGAAAAACTGTTTTTT. Amino acids: CASSSPTADEKLFF.

The chain joins TRBV11-3 to TRBJ2-1, with 9 bases fitting TRBD1. This CDR3 has 15 residues. The ends lost 3 bases at V and 4 bases at J; junction bases unmatched: 4. Germline V gene sequence: CDR1 SGHNT, CDR2 YENEEA. CDR3 sequence: CASSFDRGAYNEQFF. For the CDR3, the DNA is TGTGCCAGCAGCTTCGACAGGGGGGCTTACAATGAGCAGTTCTTC.

Here the CDR3 DNA reads TGTGCCAGCAGTTACTCGCTGACAAGAGAGACCCAGTACTTC. Protein product: CASSYSLTRETQYF. V usage is TRBV6-5 and J usage is TRBJ2-5; no clear D gene. CDR1 and CDR2 (germline): MNHEY, SVGAGI. This CDR3 spans 14 amino acids. The V end was cut by 0 bases, the J end by 4 bases, with 9 bases between.

The chain is built from TRBV10-3 and TRBJ1-2; 9 bases line up with TRBD1. This CDR3 is built from 17 residues. V lost 7 bases to trimming and J lost 4 bases; unmatched junction nucleotides: 16. Germline V gene sequence: CDR1 ENHRY, CDR2 SYGVKD. Here the CDR3 reads CAINPSRGQGFRYGYTF. CDR3 nucleotides: TGTGCCATCAACCCATCGAGGGGACAGGGTTTTCGCTATGGCTACACCTTC.